These 9 T cell receptor beta chains were all obtained from the same sample, sequenced in a study of T cells in Graves' hyperthyroidism and ophthalmopathy. Amplification of TCR beta CDR3 regions was performed using RNA transcripts as template. First-round RT-PCR targeting the TCR CDR3 was performed with the HTBI primer set. TCRdb ran MiXCR on the multiplex PCR reads and lists one entry per CDR3 protein. This sample has around 420,000 distinct CDR3 sequences, with 15% to 19% found just once. Sequenced sample: blood. These receptors came from a woman younger than 35 with Graves' hyperthyroidism.

The rearrangement joins TRBV6-1 to TRBJ2-5; 10 bases are a match to TRBD2. This CDR3 contains 15 residues. The junction had 10 bases not matched to a gene; V was cut back by 6 bases and J by 6 bases. The germline gives CDR1 MNHNS, CDR2 SASEGT. CDR3 loop: CASRPLAGDSKTQYF. In DNA form, the CDR3 reads TGTGCCAGCAGGCCCCTAGCGGGAGACTCAAAGACCCAGTACTTC.

Only a few counts were recorded for this clonotype. The V call is TRBV7-3, the J call TRBJ1-2, with 7 bases lining up with TRBD1. This CDR3 comprises 18 residues. Germline V CDR1 and CDR2: SGHTA, FQGTGA. V lost 2 bases and J lost 2; bases outside the gene matches: 14. The CDR3 DNA follows: TGTGCCAGCAGCTTAGTTGCTATTCTAGGACAGGAGAACTATGGCTACACCTTC. Translating it yields CASSLVAILGQENYGYTF. Full variable domain (missing parts from reference TRBV7-3 and TRBJ1-2): GAGVSQTPSNKVTEKGKYVELRCDPISGHTALYWYRQSLGQGPEFLIYFQGTGAADDSGLPNDRFFAVRPEGSVSTLKIQRTERGDSAVYLCASSLVAILGQENYGYTFGSGTRLTVV.

The sample holds many counts of this clonotype. V is TRBV5-6 and J is TRBJ2-5; D may be TRBD1 or TRBD2 (5 bases each). Between the trimmed V and J ends, which lost 2 bases and 5 bases, there was a span of 16 bases. The V gene's germline CDR1 is SGHDT and CDR2 YYEEEE. The CDR3 is 15 residues long. The CDR3 here is CASSLDIGTGETQYF. DNA for the CDR3: TGTGCCAGCAGCTTAGATATAGGGACCGGGGAGACCCAGTACTTC.

At least ten counts were recorded for this clonotype. V and J are TRBV12-3 or TRBV12-4 and TRBJ2-3, with 13 bases fitting TRBD2. The CDR3 has 15 residues. V lost 4 bases to trimming and J lost 4 bases; unmatched junction nucleotides: 2. The CDR3 here is CASSSGTSGADTQYF. The CDR3 DNA follows: TGTGCCAGCAGTTCCGGGACTAGCGGGGCAGATACGCAGTATTTT.

The V and J genes are TRBV7-9 and TRBJ2-7; 9 nucleotides align to TRBD2. J gave up 1 base and V 4 bases, and 8 bases lay outside the gene matches. The V gene's germline CDR1 is SEHNR and CDR2 FQNEAQ (reference sequence). The CDR3 extends over 16 amino acids. The CDR3: CASSSRTSDQSYEQYF. As DNA, the CDR3 is TGTGCCAGCAGCTCCCGGACTAGCGATCAATCCTACGAGCAGTACTTC. The full variable domain, with the rest looked up from reference TRBV7-9 and TRBJ2-7, is DTGVSQNPRHKITKRGQNVTFRCDPISEHNRLYWYRQTLGQGPEFLTYFQNEAQLEKSRLLSDRFSAERPKGSFSTLEIQRTEQGDSAMYLCASSSRTSDQSYEQYFGPGTRLTVT.

This clonotype has a handful of counts. The chain recombines TRBV20-1 with TRBJ1-1, with 10 bases fitting TRBD1. The V gene end was trimmed by 1 base and the J gene end by 2 bases; junction bases not matched to a gene: 4. CDR3 length equals 15 residues. The germline gives CDR1 DFQATT, CDR2 SNEGSKA (reference sequence). The CDR3, as DNA: TGCAGTGCTAGAGCCGGGACAGGGGTCAACACTGAAGCTTTCTTT. Protein product: CSARAGTGVNTEAFF.

This clonotype was observed many times. The J gene is TRBJ2-1, the V gene TRBV7-6, with D perhaps TRBD1 or TRBD2 (5 bases each). Germline-derived CDR1 and CDR2 are SGHVS and FNYEAQ. This CDR3 has 17 residues. With 7 bases removed from V and 7 bases from J, the gap between germline ends came to 26 bases. In DNA, the CDR3 is TGTGCCAGCACCCTAAGCCGGGGACCCATTAGTGAGAATGAGCAGTTCTTC. As protein: CASTLSRGPISENEQFF.

There are a few counts of this clonotype. A read error may be the cause here, since a much bigger clone is one base away. The V and J genes are TRBV3-1 and TRBJ2-1, with D perhaps TRBD1 or TRBD2 (6 bases each). Looked up from germline, CDR1 is LGHDT and CDR2 is YNNKEL (reference sequence). CDR3 length: 12 residues. The CDR3 DNA reads TGTGCCGGCAGCCAAGGGGGGAGAGAGCAGTTCTTC. Amino acid sequence: CAGSQGGREQFF.

This clonotype appeared many times. The chain employs TRBV10-2 and TRBJ1-1; weak D call: TRBD1 (6 bases). The CDR3 sequence is 14 residues long. V gave up 2 bases and J gave up 6 bases, with 13 bases separating them. The germline V gene encodes CDR1 WSHSY and CDR2 SAAADI. The CDR3, as DNA: TGCGCCAGCAGTGAGGAAGGACAGCCGTCTGAAGCTTTCTTT. Its protein product is CASSEEGQPSEAFF.